This T cell receptor (beta chain) comes out of a study of T cells in Graves' hyperthyroidism and ophthalmopathy. About the research overall: Staff took peripheral blood when the initial diagnosis was made, before any treatment began.

RNA transcripts gave rise to amplified TCR beta CDR3 regions. Using the HTBI primer set, a first-round RT-PCR was run on the TCR CDR3. TCRdb used MiXCR to reprocess the multiplex PCR reads, holding one entry per CDR3 protein. This table has some 360,000 distinct CDR3 sequences, around 18% appearing once. General study points: From stable hyperthyroidism, ophthalmopathy was separated by a 13 V-J model. Most thyroid clonotypes that were expanded above 0.001 also turned up in blood.

This clonotype was recorded many times. Its antigen is as yet unknown. A much larger clone sits a single nucleotide away, making a read error possible. PBMCs were sourced from more than 7.5 ml fresh peripheral blood. The source is a woman aged 40 to 55 with Graves' ophthalmopathy. Sequencing input: blood.

CDR3 nucleotides: TGTGCCCAAGAGAGCCAAGAGACCCAGTACTTC. Translated: CAQESQETQYF. The rearrangement uses TRBV24-1 and TRBJ2-5; D remains ambiguous. The germline V gene has CDR1 KGHDR and CDR2 SFDVKD. The V end lost 12 bases, the J end lost 1 base, and 8 bases lay between the germline ends. The CDR3 loop spans 11 amino acids.